This T cell receptor beta chain is from a study of shared clonotypes between healthy human individuals. Study observations and caveats: In general, naive subsets displayed greater estimated richness than memory subsets did.

Naive CD8 cells, CD45RO-negative and positively selected for CCR7, excluded terminally differentiated effector memory CD45RA+ cells. Within Nashville, Tennessee resided all donors, each a Caucasian adult. Notes on this clone: The target antigen is unknown.

It was across several immunoSEQ plates that each subset's genomic DNA was evenly split. In the authors' methods: In the immunoSEQ data, sequences were junction-only and lacked quality scores, so filtering differed. Measured with immunoSEQ multiplex PCR; TCRdb has only the in-frame clones, and not every one. Clone size and V and J calls were adopted from that table, with D and trimming inferred from the DNA. Of around 1,900,000 clones listed, around 93% were seen once; the top ten hold less than 2%. The length of the CDR3 is 12 residues. V lost 5 bases and J 6 bases, leaving 11 bases between the germline ends. Germline V gene sequence: CDR1 SGHNT, CDR2 YYREEE (reference sequence).

The rearrangement links TRBV5-4 to TRBJ1-2, with D hard to call. This sequence originates from a man between 18 and 29 years old in good health. Some clones in this sample may be carry-over from other donors' samples. Sample: naive CD8+ T cells from PBMCs. The chain's CDR3 is CASSLGGDGYTF. CDR3 nucleotides: TGTGCCAGCAGTCTTGGCGGGGATGGCTACACCTTC.